This T cell receptor beta chain was captured by sequencing in a study of T cell repertoires in cytomegalovirus infection. In the study overall: Matching HLA type, along with CMV infection, was indicated by public TCR beta signatures. Study-level results: Carriers of CMV plus the relevant HLA were identified by cumulative public TCR beta family frequency. The response measured ex vivo was dominated by TCR beta clonotypes (HLA-C-restricted and CMV-specific).

A word on this clonotype: The antigen is not known.

V gave up 3 bases and J gave up 0 bases; unmatched junction bases: 5. CDR1 and CDR2 (germline): LNHNV, YYDKDF (reference sequence). CDR3 size: 16 residues. From the reads, TCRdb called clonotypes with MiXCR, one entry per CDR3 protein. This table has approximately 290,000 distinct CDR3 sequences, roughly 26% appearing once. This receptor was identified in a human donor in good health (CMV status not recorded). Some clones in this sample may be carry-over from other donors' samples. The sequenced sample was PBMCs. The chain combines TRBV15 with TRBJ1-1, with TRBD1 identical over 9 bases. This CDR3 is CATSSDRGRLNTEAFF. In DNA, the CDR3 is TGTGCCACCAGCAGTGACAGGGGGAGGCTGAACACTGAAGCTTTCTTT.